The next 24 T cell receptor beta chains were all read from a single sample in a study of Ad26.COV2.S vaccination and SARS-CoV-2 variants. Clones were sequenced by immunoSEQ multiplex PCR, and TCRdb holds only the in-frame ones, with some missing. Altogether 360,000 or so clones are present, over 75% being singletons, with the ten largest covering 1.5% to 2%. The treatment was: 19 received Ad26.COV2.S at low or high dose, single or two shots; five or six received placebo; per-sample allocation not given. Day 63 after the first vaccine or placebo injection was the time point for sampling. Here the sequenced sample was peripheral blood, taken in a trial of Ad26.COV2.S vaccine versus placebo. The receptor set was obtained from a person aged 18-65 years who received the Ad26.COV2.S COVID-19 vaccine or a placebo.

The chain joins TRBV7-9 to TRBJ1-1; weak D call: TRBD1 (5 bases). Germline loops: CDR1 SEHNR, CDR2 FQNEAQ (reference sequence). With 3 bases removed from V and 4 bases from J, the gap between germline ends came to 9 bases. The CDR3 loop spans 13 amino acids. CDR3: CASSLRGTTEAFF. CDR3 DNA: TGTGCCAGCAGCTTGCGGGGGACCACTGAAGCTTTCTTT. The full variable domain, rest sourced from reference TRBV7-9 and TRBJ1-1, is DTGVSQNPRHKITKRGQNVTFRCDPISEHNRLYWYRQTLGQGPEFLTYFQNEAQLEKSRLLSDRFSAERPKGSFSTLEIQRTEQGDSAMYLCASSLRGTTEAFFGQGTRLTVV.

In DNA, the CDR3 is TGCGCCAGCCGGCCGACCCGGGACAGGGGGTCGGGGACTGAAGCTTTCTTT. Translating gives CASRPTRDRGSGTEAFF. The gene calls are TRBV4-1 and TRBJ1-1; 11 bases map to TRBD1. Losses at the gene ends were 8 bases for V and 5 bases for J; bases not matched to a gene: 16. This CDR3 spans 17 amino acids. Germline loops: CDR1 MGHRA, CDR2 YSYEKL.

The CDR3 coding sequence is TGTGCCAGCAGTGAAGATGTGGGGGGGAACACTGAAGCTTTCTTT. This encodes CASSEDVGGNTEAFF. This sequence joins TRBV2 and TRBJ1-1; TRBD1 is a possible D gene (5 bases). The V gene lost 1 base and the J gene lost 1 base, with 10 bases spanning the gap. Germline V gene sequence: CDR1 SNHLY, CDR2 FYNNEI. This CDR3 is 15 amino acids long. Filled out from reference TRBV2 and TRBJ1-1, the complete variable domain reads EPEVTQTPSHQVTQMGQEVILRCVPISNHLYFYWYRQILGQKVEFLVSFYNNEISEKSEIFDDQFSVERPDGSNFTLKIRSTKLEDSAMYFCASSEDVGGNTEAFFGQGTRLTVV.

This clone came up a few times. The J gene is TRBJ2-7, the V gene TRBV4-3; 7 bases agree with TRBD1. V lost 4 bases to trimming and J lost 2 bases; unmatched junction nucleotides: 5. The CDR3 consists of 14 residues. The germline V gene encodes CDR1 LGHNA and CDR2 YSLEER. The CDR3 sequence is CASSLNRGPYEQYF. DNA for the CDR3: TGCGCCAGCAGCCTGAACAGGGGTCCCTACGAGCAGTACTTC.

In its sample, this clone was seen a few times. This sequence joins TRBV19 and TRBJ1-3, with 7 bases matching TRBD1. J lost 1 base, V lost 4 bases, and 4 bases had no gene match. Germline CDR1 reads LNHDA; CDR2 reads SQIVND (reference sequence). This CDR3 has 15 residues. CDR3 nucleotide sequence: TGTGCCAGTAGTACTCAGGGGGTGTCTGGAAACACCATATATTTT. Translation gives CASSTQGVSGNTIYF.

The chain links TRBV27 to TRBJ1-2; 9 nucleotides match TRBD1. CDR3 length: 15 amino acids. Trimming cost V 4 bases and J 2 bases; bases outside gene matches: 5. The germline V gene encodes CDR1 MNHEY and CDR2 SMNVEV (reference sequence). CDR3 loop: CASSSSGTGNYGYTF. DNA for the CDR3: TGTGCCAGCAGTTCCTCCGGGACAGGGAACTATGGCTACACCTTC.

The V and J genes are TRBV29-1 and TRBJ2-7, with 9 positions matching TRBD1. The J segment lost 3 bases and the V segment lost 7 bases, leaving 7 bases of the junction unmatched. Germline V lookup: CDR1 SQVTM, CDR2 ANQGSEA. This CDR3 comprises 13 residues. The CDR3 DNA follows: TGCAGCGCTGGACAGGGGTACGACTACGAGCAGTACTTC. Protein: CSAGQGYDYEQYF.

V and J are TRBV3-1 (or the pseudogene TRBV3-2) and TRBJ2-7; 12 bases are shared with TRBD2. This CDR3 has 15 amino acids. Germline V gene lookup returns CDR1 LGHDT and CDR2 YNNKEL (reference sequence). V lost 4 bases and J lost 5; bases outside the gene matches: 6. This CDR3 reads CASSLDLAGGHEQYF. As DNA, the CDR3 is TGTGCCAGCAGCCTAGACCTAGCGGGAGGGCACGAGCAGTACTTC.

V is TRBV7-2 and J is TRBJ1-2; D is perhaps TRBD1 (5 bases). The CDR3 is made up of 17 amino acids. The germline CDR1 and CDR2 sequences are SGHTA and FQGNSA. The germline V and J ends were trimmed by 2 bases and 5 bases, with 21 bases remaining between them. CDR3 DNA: TGTGCCAGCAGCTTACCCCGCACCCCCGGGACGGAGTATGGCTACACCTTC. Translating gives CASSLPRTPGTEYGYTF.

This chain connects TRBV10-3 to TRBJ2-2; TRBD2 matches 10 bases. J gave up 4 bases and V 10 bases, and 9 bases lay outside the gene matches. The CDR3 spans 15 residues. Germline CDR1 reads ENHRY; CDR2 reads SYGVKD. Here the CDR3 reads CARILAGESTGELFF. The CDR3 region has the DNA TGTGCCAGGATTCTAGCGGGAGAGAGCACCGGGGAGCTGTTTTTT.

CDR3 in DNA: TGTGCCAGCAGTGAATGGGGAACTGAAGCTTTCTTT. This encodes CASSEWGTEAFF. The V gene is TRBV2, the J gene TRBJ1-1; D gene unclear. V was clipped by 2 bases and J by 5 bases, with 6 bases between them. The germline V gene encodes CDR1 SNHLY and CDR2 FYNNEI. This CDR3 spans 12 amino acids. The variable domain in full, completed from reference TRBV2 and TRBJ1-1, reads EPEVTQTPSHQVTQMGQEVILRCVPISNHLYFYWYRQILGQKVEFLVSFYNNEISEKSEIFDDQFSVERPDGSNFTLKIRSTKLEDSAMYFCASSEWGTEAFFGQGTRLTVV.

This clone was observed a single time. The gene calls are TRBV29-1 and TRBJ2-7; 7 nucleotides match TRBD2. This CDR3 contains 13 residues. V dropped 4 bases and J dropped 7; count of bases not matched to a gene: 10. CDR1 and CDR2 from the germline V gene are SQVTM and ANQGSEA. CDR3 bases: TGCAGCGTTGTTGCGGGAGCGTTTCGTGAGCAGTACTTC. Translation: CSVVAGAFREQYF.

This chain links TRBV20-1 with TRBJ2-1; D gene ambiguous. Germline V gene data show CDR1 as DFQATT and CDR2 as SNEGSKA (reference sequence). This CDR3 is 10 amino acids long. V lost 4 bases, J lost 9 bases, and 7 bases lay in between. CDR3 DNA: TGCAGTGCTACCCGTAGTGAGCAGTTCTTC. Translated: CSATRSEQFF.

The CDR3 DNA follows: TGTGCCAGTAGTATAGATCACGGCGGGAGCCCCTCCTACGAGCAGTACTTC. It translates to CASSIDHGGSPSYEQYF. The chain joins TRBV19 to TRBJ2-7; TRBD2 agrees at 7 bases. Germline CDR1 LNHDA, CDR2 SQIVND (reference sequence). The J segment lost 0 bases and the V segment lost 0 bases, leaving 8 bases of the junction unmatched. This CDR3 region has 17 residues. Looking up the rest from reference TRBV19 and TRBJ2-7 gives the full variable domain: DGGITQSPKYLFRKEGQNVTLSCEQNLNHDAMYWYRQDPGQGLRLIYYSQIVNDFQKGDIAEGYSVSREKKESFPLTVTSAQKNPTAFYLCASSIDHGGSPSYEQYFGPGTRLTVT.

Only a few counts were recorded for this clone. CDR3 in amino acids: CAWQGDSYNEQFF. CDR3 bases: TGTGCCTGGCAGGGGGACTCCTACAATGAGCAGTTCTTC. This rearrangement joins TRBV30 to TRBJ2-1; 7 bases match TRBD1. Trimming at V came to 5 bases and at J to 0 bases, leaving 1 base not matched to a gene. Germline V gene sequence: CDR1 GTSNPN, CDR2 SVGIG (reference sequence). CDR3 length: 13 residues.

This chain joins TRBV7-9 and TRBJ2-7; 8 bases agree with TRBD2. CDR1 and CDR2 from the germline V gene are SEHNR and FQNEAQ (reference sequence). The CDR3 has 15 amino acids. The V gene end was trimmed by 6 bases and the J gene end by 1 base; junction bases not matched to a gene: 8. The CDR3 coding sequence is TGTGCCAGCAGTCAAACTAGCGGCCAATCCTACGAGCAGTACTTC. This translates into CASSQTSGQSYEQYF. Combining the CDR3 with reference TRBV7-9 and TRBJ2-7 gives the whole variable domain DTGVSQNPRHKITKRGQNVTFRCDPISEHNRLYWYRQTLGQGPEFLTYFQNEAQLEKSRLLSDRFSAERPKGSFSTLEIQRTEQGDSAMYLCASSQTSGQSYEQYFGPGTRLTVT.

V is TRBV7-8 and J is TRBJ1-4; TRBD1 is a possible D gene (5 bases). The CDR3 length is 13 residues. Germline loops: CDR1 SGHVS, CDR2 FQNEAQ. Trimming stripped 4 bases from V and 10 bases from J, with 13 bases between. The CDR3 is CASSWGLIAKLFF. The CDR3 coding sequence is TGTGCCAGCAGCTGGGGACTGATTGCAAAACTGTTTTTT.

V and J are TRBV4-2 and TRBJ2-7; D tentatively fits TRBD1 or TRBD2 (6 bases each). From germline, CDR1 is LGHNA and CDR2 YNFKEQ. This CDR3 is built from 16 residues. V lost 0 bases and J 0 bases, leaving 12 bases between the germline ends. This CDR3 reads CASSQEEGGTSYEQYF. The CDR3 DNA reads TGTGCCAGCAGCCAAGAAGAGGGGGGCACCTCCTACGAGCAGTACTTC.

The CDR3 is CASSQESGRAREQYF. CDR3 nucleotide sequence: TGCGCCAGCAGCCAAGAAAGCGGGAGGGCCCGGGAGCAGTACTTC. The chain has TRBV4-3 and TRBJ2-7; 10 nucleotides match TRBD2. V trimming: 0 bases; J trimming: 7 bases; junction bases outside the gene matches: 6. This CDR3 is 15 amino acids long. Germline-derived CDR1 and CDR2 are LGHNA and YSLEER.

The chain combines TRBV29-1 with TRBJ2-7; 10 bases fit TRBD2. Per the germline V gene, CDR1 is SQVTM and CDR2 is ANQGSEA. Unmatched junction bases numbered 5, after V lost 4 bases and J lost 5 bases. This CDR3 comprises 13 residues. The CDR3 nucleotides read TGCAGCGTTGGCCTAGCGGGAGCCGACGAGCAGTACTTC. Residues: CSVGLAGADEQYF.

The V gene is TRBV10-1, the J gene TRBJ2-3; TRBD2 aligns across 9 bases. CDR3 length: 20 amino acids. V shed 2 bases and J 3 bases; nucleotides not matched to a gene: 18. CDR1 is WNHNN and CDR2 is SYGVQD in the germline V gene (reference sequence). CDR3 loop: CASSELPSGGRAPTTDTQYF. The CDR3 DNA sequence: TGCGCCAGCAGTGAGCTTCCCTCTGGCGGGAGGGCTCCCACGACAGATACGCAGTATTTT.

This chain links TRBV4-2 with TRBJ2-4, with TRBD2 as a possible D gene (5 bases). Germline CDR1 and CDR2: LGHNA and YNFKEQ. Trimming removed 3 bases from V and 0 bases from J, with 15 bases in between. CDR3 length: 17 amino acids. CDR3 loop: CASSQMTNPRAKNIQYF. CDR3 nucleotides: TGTGCCAGCAGCCAGATGACTAACCCCAGAGCCAAAAACATTCAGTACTTC.

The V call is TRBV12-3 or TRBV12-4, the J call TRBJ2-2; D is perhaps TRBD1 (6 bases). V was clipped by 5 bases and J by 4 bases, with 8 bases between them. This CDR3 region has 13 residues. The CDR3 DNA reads TGTGCCAGCAGTCGGACAGTCACCGGGGAGCTGTTTTTT. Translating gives CASSRTVTGELFF.

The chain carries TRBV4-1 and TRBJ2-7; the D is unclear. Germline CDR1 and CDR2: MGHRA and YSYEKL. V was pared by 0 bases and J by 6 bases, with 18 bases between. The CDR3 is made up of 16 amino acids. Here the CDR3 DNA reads TGCGCCAGCAGCCAAGATATCGGCGGTAACTGGGGCGAGCAGTACTTC. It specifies CASSQDIGGNWGEQYF.